What follows is one T cell receptor beta chain and its context. Its target is not known. The data are from a study of Ad26.COV2.S vaccination and SARS-CoV-2 variants. Looking at the study overall: It was the COV1001 Ad26.COV2.S trial arm that included the donor. Findings and limits, study-wide: Placebo recipients had lower spike-specific TCR breadth than vaccine recipients. Spike-specific CD8+ and CD4+ T cell responses reportedly showed substantial breadth after vaccination.

CDR1 is ENHRY and CDR2 is SYGVKD in the germline V gene. The CDR3 spans 15 residues. V lost 2 bases, J lost 0 bases, and 10 bases lay in between. Produced via immunoSEQ multiplex PCR; TCRdb's table is partial and in-frame only. Here the sample spans about 330,000 clones, roughly 90% being singletons. Treatment of the sample: roughly 18 received Ad26.COV2.S at low or high dose, single or two shots; 5 received placebo; per-sample allocation not given. Sample collection was performed on day 63 after the first vaccine or placebo injection. The sequenced sample was peripheral blood, obtained in a trial of Ad26.COV2.S vaccine versus placebo. The V call is TRBV10-3, the J call TRBJ1-1; a possible D gene is TRBD1 (5 bases). The origin of this receptor is a person between 18 and 60 years old who received the Ad26.COV2.S COVID-19 vaccine or a placebo. The CDR3 DNA follows: TGTGCCATCAGTGAGCCGGCAGGGATGAACACTGAAGCTTTCTTT. It translates to CAISEPAGMNTEAFF.